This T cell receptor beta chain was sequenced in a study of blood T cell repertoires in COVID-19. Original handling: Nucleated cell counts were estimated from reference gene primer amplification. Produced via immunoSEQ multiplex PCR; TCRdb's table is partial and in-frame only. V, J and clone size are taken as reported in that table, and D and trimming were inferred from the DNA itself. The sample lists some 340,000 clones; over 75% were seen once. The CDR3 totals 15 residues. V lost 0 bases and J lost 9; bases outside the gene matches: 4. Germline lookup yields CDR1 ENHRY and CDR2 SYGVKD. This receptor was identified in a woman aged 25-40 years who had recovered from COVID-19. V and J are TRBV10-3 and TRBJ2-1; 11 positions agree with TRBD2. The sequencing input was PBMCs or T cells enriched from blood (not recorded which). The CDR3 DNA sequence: TGTGCCATCAGTGAGTCTAGCGGGGGGGCCGCTGAGCAGTTCTTC. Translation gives CAISESSGGAAEQFF.